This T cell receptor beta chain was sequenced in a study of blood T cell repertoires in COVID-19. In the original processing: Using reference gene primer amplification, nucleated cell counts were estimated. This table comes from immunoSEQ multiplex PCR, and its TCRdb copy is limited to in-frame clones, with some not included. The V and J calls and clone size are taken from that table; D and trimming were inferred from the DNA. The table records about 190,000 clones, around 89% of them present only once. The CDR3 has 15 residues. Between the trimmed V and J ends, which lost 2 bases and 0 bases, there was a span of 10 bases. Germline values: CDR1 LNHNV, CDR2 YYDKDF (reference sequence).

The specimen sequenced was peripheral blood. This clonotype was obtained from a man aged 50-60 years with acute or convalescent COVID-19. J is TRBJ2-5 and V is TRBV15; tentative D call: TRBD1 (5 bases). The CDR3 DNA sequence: TGTGCCACCAGCAGAAATTCAGGGTACCAAGAGACCCAGTACTTC. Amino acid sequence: CATSRNSGYQETQYF.